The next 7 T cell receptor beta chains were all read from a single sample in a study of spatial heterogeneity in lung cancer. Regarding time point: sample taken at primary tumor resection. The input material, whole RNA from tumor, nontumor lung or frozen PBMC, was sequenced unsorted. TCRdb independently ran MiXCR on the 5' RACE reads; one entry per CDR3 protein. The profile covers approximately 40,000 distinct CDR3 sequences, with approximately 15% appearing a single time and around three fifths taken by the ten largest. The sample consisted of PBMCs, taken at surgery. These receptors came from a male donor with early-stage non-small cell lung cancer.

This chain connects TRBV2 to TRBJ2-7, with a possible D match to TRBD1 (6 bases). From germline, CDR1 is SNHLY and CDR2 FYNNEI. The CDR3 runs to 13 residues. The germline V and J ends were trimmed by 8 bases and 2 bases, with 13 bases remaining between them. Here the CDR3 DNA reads TGTGCCAGCGCCGAGGACAGTACCTACGAGCAGTACTTC. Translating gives CASAEDSTYEQYF.

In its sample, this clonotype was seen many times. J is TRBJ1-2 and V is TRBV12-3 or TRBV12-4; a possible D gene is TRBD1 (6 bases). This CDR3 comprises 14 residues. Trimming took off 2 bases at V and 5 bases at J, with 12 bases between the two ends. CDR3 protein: CASSLSQGIYGYTF. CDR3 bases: TGTGCCAGCAGTTTAAGCCAGGGGATTTATGGCTACACCTTC.

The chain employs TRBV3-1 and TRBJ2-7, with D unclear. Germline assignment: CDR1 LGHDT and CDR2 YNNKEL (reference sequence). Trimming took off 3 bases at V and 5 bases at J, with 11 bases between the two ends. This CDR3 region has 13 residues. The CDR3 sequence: CASSHPSTHEQYF. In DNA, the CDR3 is TGTGCCAGCAGCCATCCCTCGACCCACGAGCAGTACTTC.

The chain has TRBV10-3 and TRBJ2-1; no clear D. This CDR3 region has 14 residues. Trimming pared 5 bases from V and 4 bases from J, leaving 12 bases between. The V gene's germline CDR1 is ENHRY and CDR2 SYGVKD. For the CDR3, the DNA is TGTGCCATCAGTTGGGCAGAAAGATACAATGAGCAGTTCTTC. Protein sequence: CAISWAERYNEQFF.

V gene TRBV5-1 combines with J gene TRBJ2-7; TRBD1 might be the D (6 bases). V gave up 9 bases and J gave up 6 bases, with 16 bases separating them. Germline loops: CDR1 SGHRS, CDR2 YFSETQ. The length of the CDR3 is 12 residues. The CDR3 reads CATNEGEGEQYF. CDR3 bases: TGCGCCACCAACGAGGGGGAAGGCGAGCAGTACTTC.

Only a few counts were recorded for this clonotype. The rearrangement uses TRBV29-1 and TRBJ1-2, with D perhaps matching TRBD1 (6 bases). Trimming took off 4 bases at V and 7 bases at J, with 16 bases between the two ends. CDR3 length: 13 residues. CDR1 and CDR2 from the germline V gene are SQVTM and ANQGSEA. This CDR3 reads CSVGPQGLGGYTF. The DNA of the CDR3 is TGCAGCGTTGGACCCCAGGGGTTGGGTGGCTACACCTTC.

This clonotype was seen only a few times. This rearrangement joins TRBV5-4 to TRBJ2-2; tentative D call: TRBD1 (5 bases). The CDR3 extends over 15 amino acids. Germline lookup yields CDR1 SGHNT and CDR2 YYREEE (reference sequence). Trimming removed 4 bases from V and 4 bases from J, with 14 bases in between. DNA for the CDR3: TGTGCCAGCAGCGTCGCTGTAAGGGGCACCGGGGAGCTGTTTTTT. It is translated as CASSVAVRGTGELFF.